The 12 T cell receptor beta chains below come from one sample, sequenced in a study of Ad26.COV2.S vaccination and SARS-CoV-2 variants. As to treatment: around 19 received Ad26.COV2.S at low or high dose, single or two shots; roughly five received placebo; per-sample allocation not given. The investigators took samples on day 63 after the first vaccine or placebo injection. Measured with immunoSEQ multiplex PCR; TCRdb has only the in-frame clones, and not every one. The sample lists approximately 400,000 clones, 83% occurring once. The specimen was peripheral blood, collected in a trial of Ad26.COV2.S vaccine versus placebo. The receptors shown here come from a person aged 18 to 65 who received the Ad26.COV2.S COVID-19 vaccine or a placebo.

In its sample, this clone was seen a few times. The rearrangement links TRBV5-6 to TRBJ2-2; TRBD2 agrees at 10 bases. CDR1 and CDR2 from the germline V gene are SGHDT and YYEEEE. J lost 1 base, V lost 3 bases, and 9 bases had no gene match. The CDR3 runs to 18 residues. CDR3 sequence (DNA): TGTGCCAGCAGCTACCGGACTAGCGGCTACGGGAACACCGGGGAGCTGTTTTTT. Amino acids: CASSYRTSGYGNTGELFF.

V is TRBV2 and J is TRBJ1-5; 8 positions agree with TRBD1. The CDR3 runs 13 residues. CDR1 and CDR2 (germline): SNHLY, FYNNEI. With V trimmed by 6 bases and J by 6 bases, 4 bases remained unmatched. The CDR3 region has the DNA TGTGCCAGCAGGGCAGGGGGCAGTCAGCCCCAGCATTTT. Protein sequence: CASRAGGSQPQHF.

The V and J genes are TRBV7-2 and TRBJ1-2; no clear D gene. Trimming left V 1 base short and J 8 bases short, with 11 bases between. Germline CDR1 is SGHTA and CDR2 is FQGNSA. The CDR3 has 13 residues. This CDR3 reads CASSLDRSGGYTF. DNA of the CDR3: TGTGCCAGCAGCTTAGACCGTTCGGGGGGCTACACCTTC.

The chain joins TRBV5-4 to TRBJ2-5, with TRBD2 matching over 8 bases. CDR1 is SGHNT and CDR2 is YYREEE in the germline V gene (reference sequence). The junction had 8 bases not matched to a gene; V was cut back by 0 bases and J by 4 bases. This CDR3 comprises 16 residues. In DNA, the CDR3 is TGTGCCAGCAGCTTGGGAATAGCGGGAAAGGGAGAGACCCAGTACTTC. The encoded protein is CASSLGIAGKGETQYF.

This chain connects TRBV7-2 to TRBJ1-6; D remains ambiguous. This CDR3 is built from 16 residues. V was clipped by 5 bases and J by 3 bases, with 14 bases between them. The germline gives CDR1 SGHTA, CDR2 FQGNSA. This chain's CDR3 is CASSQVETLYNSPLHF. The CDR3 bases are TGTGCCAGCAGCCAGGTTGAGACCCTCTATAATTCACCCCTCCACTTT.

This clone was seen just once. This chain joins TRBV4-1 and TRBJ2-1, with D hard to call. Germline CDR1 MGHRA, CDR2 YSYEKL. Between the trimmed V and J ends, which lost 2 bases and 10 bases, there was a span of 21 bases. This CDR3 contains 16 residues. CDR3 residues: CASSQRTSREITEQFF. CDR3 nucleotide sequence: TGCGCCAGCAGCCAACGGACGTCAAGAGAAATTACGGAGCAGTTCTTC.

The chain is built from TRBV5-1 and TRBJ2-1; D possibly corresponds to TRBD2 (6 bases). Per the germline V gene, CDR1 is SGHRS and CDR2 is YFSETQ. V gave up 0 bases and J gave up 6 bases, with 13 bases separating them. CDR3 length: 15 residues. The CDR3 reads CASSLGTTIGNEQFF. CDR3 coding DNA: TGCGCCAGCAGCTTGGGGACTACTATCGGCAATGAGCAGTTCTTC. Variable domain in full (rest from reference TRBV5-1 and TRBJ2-1): KAGVTQTPRYLIKTRGQQVTLSCSPISGHRSVSWYQQTPGQGLQFLFEYFSETQRNKGNFPGRFSGRQFSNSRSEMNVSTLELGDSALYLCASSLGTTIGNEQFFGPGTRLTVL.

This clone was observed once. The rearrangement joins TRBV19 to TRBJ2-7; TRBD2 aligns across 8 bases. Germline loops: CDR1 LNHDA, CDR2 SQIVND (reference sequence). CDR3 length: 15 amino acids. V was pared by 4 bases and J by 0 bases, with 5 bases of the junction left unmatched. The CDR3 sequence: CASSTAGGRSYEQYF. The CDR3 nucleotides are TGTGCCAGTAGTACGGCGGGGGGTCGCTCCTACGAGCAGTACTTC.

The chain uses TRBV5-4 and TRBJ2-2; 7 nucleotides line up with TRBD1. Germline loops: CDR1 SGHNT, CDR2 YYREEE (reference sequence). The J segment lost 4 bases and the V segment lost 10 bases, leaving 19 bases of the junction unmatched. The CDR3 sequence is 17 residues long. CDR3 bases: TGTGCCCTTAGCAATTCCTTTGCGACAGGGAGCACCGGGGAGCTGTTTTTT. Translation: CALSNSFATGSTGELFF.

The rearrangement joins TRBV4-3 to TRBJ2-1; TRBD2 matches 8 bases. V shed 1 base and J 9 bases; nucleotides not matched to a gene: 11. The CDR3 covers 16 residues. Germline loops: CDR1 LGHNA, CDR2 YSLEER. The chain's CDR3 is CASSQVDGGAGGEQFF. CDR3 in DNA: TGCGCCAGCAGCCAAGTAGACGGGGGGGCCGGTGGTGAGCAGTTCTTC.

The chain has TRBV27 and TRBJ2-5; 15 nucleotides match TRBD2. This CDR3 spans 16 amino acids. CDR1 is MNHEY and CDR2 is SMNVEV in the germline V gene (reference sequence). V was pared by 6 bases and J by 5 bases, with 7 bases of the junction left unmatched. In nucleotides, the CDR3 is TGTGCCAGCAGCGGACTAGCGGGGGGGACGGAGGAGACCCAGTACTTC. This sequence encodes CASSGLAGGTEETQYF.

The J gene is TRBJ1-2, the V gene TRBV5-6; 10 positions match TRBD1. Germline V gene data show CDR1 as SGHDT and CDR2 as YYEEEE. The CDR3 consists of 18 residues. The junction had 14 bases not matched to a gene; V was cut back by 5 bases and J by 1 base. The CDR3 bases are TGTGCCAGCAGTGCGACAGGGGGCGCGACGAGAAATAACTATGGCTACACCTTC. Its translation: CASSATGGATRNNYGYTF.